This T cell receptor (beta chain) originates from a study of T cells in Graves' hyperthyroidism and ophthalmopathy. Study-wide results and caveats: Most clonotypes that expanded in the thyroid above 0.001 also showed up in blood.

The CDR3 sequence is 17 residues long. The V segment lost 5 bases and the J segment 6 bases; nucleotides outside the gene matches: 13. Per the germline V gene, CDR1 is SGHKS and CDR2 is YYEKEE (reference sequence). The study excluded patients with uncontrolled infection, other autoimmune disease, pregnancy or lactation. Diagnoses rested on clinical symptoms, serum thyroxine and TRAb, thyroid ultrasound and orbital computed tomography. Amplified regions were TCR beta CDR3 sequences from RNA transcripts. First-round RT-PCR of the TCR CDR3 relied on the HTBI primer set. TCRdb reprocessed the multiplex PCR reads via MiXCR and lists one record per CDR3 protein. The sample carries around 570,000 distinct CDR3 sequences, 20% recorded once. Notes on this clonotype: What it binds is not known.

Sequenced material: blood. This TCR derives from a man in his forties with Graves' ophthalmopathy. The rearrangement uses TRBV5-5 and TRBJ2-3; 12 bases line up with TRBD2. The CDR3 sequence: CASSYDLAGGPGDTQYF. The CDR3 region has the DNA TGTGCCAGCAGTTATGACCTAGCGGGGGGGCCGGGGGATACGCAGTATTTT.